The present TCR beta chain was sequenced within a study of blood T cells in healthy people across ages. Broader study findings: It was the long-lived donors that had more naive CD4+ cells and higher diversity than aged donors.

This clonotype appeared a few times. Its antigen is undetermined. Each sample had at least 6.5 million PBMCs isolated. The extraction recovered at least 5.5 micrograms of total RNA per sample. A second about 7 to 12 cycle PCR used barcoded and J-beta primers. One entry per CDR3 protein results from TCRdb running MiXCR on the 5' RACE reads. The sample includes approximately 1,700,000 distinct CDR3 sequences, about two fifths of them seen just once. The CDR3 covers 15 residues. CDR1 is SGHRS, CDR2 YFSETQ, per germline. V was shortened by 4 bases and J by 0 bases, with 13 bases between the two germline ends.

The sequenced material came from blood. The rearrangement uses TRBV5-1 and TRBJ2-5; D assignment may be TRBD1 or TRBD2 (5 bases each). This TCR came from a human donor in good health. The DNA for the CDR3 is TGCGCCAGCAGCCCGGGACGGCCATACCAAGAGACCCAGTACTTC. Its protein is CASSPGRPYQETQYF.